This T cell receptor beta chain was obtained from a study of T cell repertoires in cytomegalovirus infection. Looked up from germline, CDR1 is SGHVS and CDR2 is FNYEAQ. The CDR3 consists of 16 residues. With V trimmed by 1 base and J by 0 bases, 5 bases remained unmatched. This clonotype appeared many times. TCRdb independently ran MiXCR on the reads; one entry per CDR3 protein. The profile shows some 300,000 distinct CDR3 sequences, roughly an eighth of them singletons. The source of this sequence is a human donor in good health (CMV status not recorded). Some clones in this sample may be carry-over from other donors' samples. Sequencing was done on a sample of PBMCs. The chain recombines TRBV7-6 with TRBJ2-7, with TRBD2 matching 8 bases. The CDR3 coding sequence is TGTGCCAGCAGCTTAGGACTAGCGTCGAACTCCTACGAGCAGTACTTC. Its translation is CASSLGLASNSYEQYF. The variable domain in full, with the rest retrieved from reference TRBV7-6 and TRBJ2-7, is GAGVSQSPRYKVTKRGQDVALRCDPISGHVSLYWYRQALGQGPEFLTYFNYEAQQDKSGLPNDRFSAERPEGSISTLTIQRTEQRDSAMYRCASSLGLASNSYEQYFGPGTRLTVT.